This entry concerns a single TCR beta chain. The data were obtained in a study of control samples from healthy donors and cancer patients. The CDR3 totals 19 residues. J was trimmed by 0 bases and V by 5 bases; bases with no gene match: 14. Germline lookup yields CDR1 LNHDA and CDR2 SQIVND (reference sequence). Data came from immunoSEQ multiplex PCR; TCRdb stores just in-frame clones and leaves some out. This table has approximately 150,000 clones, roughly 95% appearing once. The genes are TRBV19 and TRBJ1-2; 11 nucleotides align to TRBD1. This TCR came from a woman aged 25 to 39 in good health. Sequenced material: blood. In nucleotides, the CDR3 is TGTGCCAGTAGTGTTAAGGACAGGGGGCTTGTTACAGCTAACTATGGCTACACCTTC. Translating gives CASSVKDRGLVTANYGYTF.